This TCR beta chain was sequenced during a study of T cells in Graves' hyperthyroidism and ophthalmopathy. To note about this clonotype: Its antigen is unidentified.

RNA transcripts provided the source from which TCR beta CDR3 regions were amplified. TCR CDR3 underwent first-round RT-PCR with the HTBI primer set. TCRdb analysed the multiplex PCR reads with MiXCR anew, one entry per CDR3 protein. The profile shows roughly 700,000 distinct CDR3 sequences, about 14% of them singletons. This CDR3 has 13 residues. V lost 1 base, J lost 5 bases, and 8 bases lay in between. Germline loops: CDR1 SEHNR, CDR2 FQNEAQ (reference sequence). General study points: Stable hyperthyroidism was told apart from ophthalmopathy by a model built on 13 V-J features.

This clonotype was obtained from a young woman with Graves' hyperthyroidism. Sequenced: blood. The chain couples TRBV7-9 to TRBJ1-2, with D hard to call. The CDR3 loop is CASSLGAEYGYTF. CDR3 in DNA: TGTGCCAGCAGCTTAGGGGCAGAGTATGGCTACACCTTC.